A selection of T cell receptor beta chains follows, all from one sample in a study of vaccination effects on CD4 cells after COVID-19. Antigens for these TCRs are unknown. The data were produced by immunoSEQ multiplex PCR, yet TCRdb's version contains in-frame clones alone and is incomplete. Seen here are about 28,000 clones, less than 75% observed once, and the top ten hold roughly a tenth. Sequenced material: CD4+ T cells from PBMCs cultured with HCoV-NL63 spike peptides, taken after COVID-19 vaccination. These receptors all come from a human donor who received a COVID-19 vaccine. CDR3s include the opening cysteine and the closing phenylalanine or tryptophan. A D gene is named only where the DNA matches it firmly. A clone size is listed for some rows: how often the clone was seen (once, few, many), or a class if it is expanded.

- TRBJ2-1 - TRBV7-9 TGTGCCAGCAGCTTGAGGGGATACGCGCAGAAACACAATGAGCAGTTCTTC CASSLRGYAQKHNEQFF
- TRBJ2-1 - TRBV11-2 TGTGCCAGCAGCTTCGGAACAGGGAAAGAGCAGTTCTTC CASSFGTGKEQFF
- TRBJ2-7 few TRBV3-1/TRBV3-2 TGTGCCAGCAGCCAAGAATTGACGGGAGACTCCTACGAGCAGTACTTC CASSQELTGDSYEQYF
TRBD1 TRBJ2-3 - TRBV29-1 TGCAGCGTTGAGCACACAGGGGGCTACACAGATACGCAGTATTTT CSVEHTGGYTDTQYF
TRBD1 TRBJ2-6 once TRBV10-3 TGTGCCACCGGACAGGGGGGGGGCTCTGGGGCCAACGTCCTGACTTTC CATGQGGGSGANVLTF
TRBD1 TRBJ1-3 - TRBV18 TGTGCCAGCTCACCACGGGACAGGGCTGGAAACACCATATATTTT CASSPRDRAGNTIYF
- TRBJ2-3 - TRBV5-1 TGCGCCAGCACCAGGGGACCGAGCTCTAGCACAGATACGCAGTATTTT CASTRGPSSSTDTQYF
- TRBJ2-7 few TRBV9 TGTGCCAGCAGCGTAGAGGGTCAGAGTGGGAACGAGCAGTACTTC CASSVEGQSGNEQYF
- TRBJ1-2 - TRBV7-8 TGTGCCAGCTCGGGACGGGGGCGCGGTTATGGCTACACCTTC CASSGRGRGYGYTF
- TRBJ1-2 - TRBV27 TGTGCCAGCAGATTTAGGGGTCTATCCGCCTATGGCTACACCTTC CASRFRGLSAYGYTF
- TRBJ1-2 - TRBV10-3 TGTGCCATCACCCCCAGGGAGATCGACTATGGCTACACCTTC CAITPREIDYGYTF
- TRBJ2-1 once TRBV18 TGTGCCAGCTCACCACGGGCAACGTCCTACAATGAGCAGTTCTTC CASSPRATSYNEQFF
- TRBJ2-7 - TRBV28 TGTGCCAGCCTAAGGCAGTTTATGGAGGAGCAGTACTTC CASLRQFMEEQYF
TRBD2 TRBJ2-2 - TRBV7-2 TGTGCCAGCAGCCTAGCGGGGGGGCCGGGCACCGGGGAGCTGTTTTTT CASSLAGGPGTGELFF
- TRBJ1-3 - TRBV19 TGTGCCAGTAGCCCCCGGAGCTCTGGAAACACCATATATTTT CASSPRSSGNTIYF
- TRBJ2-2 - TRBV6-4 TGTGCCAGCAGTGACACCTCTTCCGGGGAGCTGTTTTTT CASSDTSSGELFF
TRBD1 TRBJ1-2 few TRBV2 TGTGCCAGCAGTTACAGGGGGTTGGATGGCTACACCTTC CASSYRGLDGYTF
TRBD1 TRBJ1-1 - TRBV7-9 TGTGCCAGCAGCTCCCAGGGGGGGTTAACTGAAGCTTTCTTT CASSSQGGLTEAFF
TRBD2 TRBJ2-3 few TRBV5-1 TGCGCCAGCAGCTCGGGACTAGCGGCCACAGATACGCAGTATTTT CASSSGLAATDTQYF
TRBD1 TRBJ1-1 once TRBV4-1 TGCGCCAGCAGCCAAGGTAGGGGGCAGCGGGATACTGAAGCTTTCTTT CASSQGRGQRDTEAFF
TRBD2 TRBJ2-1 - TRBV30 TGTGCCTGGAGTGTGGGGACTAGCGGGGGGGGCAATGAGCAGTTCTTC CAWSVGTSGGGNEQFF
- TRBJ1-5 - TRBV16 TGTGCCAGCAGCCAAGAGAGCAATCAGCCCCAGCATTTT CASSQESNQPQHF
TRBD1 TRBJ2-1 - TRBV7-6 TGTGCCAGCAGCGAAGGGCAGGGGGCAGCTTCCAATGAGCAGTTCTTC CASSEGQGAASNEQFF
TRBD2 TRBJ2-1 - TRBV6-5 TGTGCCAGCAGTCTTAGCGGGGGTTATTACAATGAGCAGTTCTTC CASSLSGGYYNEQFF
- TRBJ1-6 - TRBV18 TGTGCCAGCACAGGACAGTTTAATTCACCCCTCCACTTT CASTGQFNSPLHF
TRBD2 TRBJ2-5 - TRBV9 TGTGCCAGCAGCGTCGACCGACTAGCGGGAGGCTTTAGTCGAGAGACCCAGTACTTC CASSVDRLAGGFSRETQYF
TRBD1 TRBJ2-2 - TRBV19 TGTGCCTCTTCTCAGGGACAGCTCACCGGGGAGCTGTTTTTT CASSQGQLTGELFF
- TRBJ2-7 few TRBV12-3/TRBV12-4 TGTGCCAGCAGTTTTTCAGCGGCCTACGAGCAGTACTTC CASSFSAAYEQYF
- TRBJ2-1 - TRBV6-1 TGTGCCAGCAGTGAGTCCTCACGCGGGGAGCAGTTCTTC CASSESSRGEQFF
- TRBJ2-7 - TRBV6-5 TGTGCCAGCAGTCCTTTACGGGGGGCGGGGGAGCAGTACTTC CASSPLRGAGEQYF
TRBD2 TRBJ2-1 - TRBV6-5 TGTGCCAGTGAAGGAGGACTAGCCTACAATGAGCAGTTCTTC CASEGGLAYNEQFF
- TRBJ1-4 - TRBV13 TGTGCCAGCTCCAGGGGAAGGGCTAATGAAAAACTGTTTTTT CASSRGRANEKLFF
TRBD1 TRBJ2-2 - TRBV6-5 TGTGCCAGCAGTTACGGCAGGGGGCAACTCACCGGGGAGCTGTTTTTT CASSYGRGQLTGELFF
TRBD1 TRBJ2-5 - TRBV5-1 TGCGCCAGCAGCTTGGCAGGGGGCGAAGGGACCCAGTACTTC CASSLAGGEGTQYF
- TRBJ1-6 - TRBV4-1 TGCGCCAGCAGCCAAAAGGAGATAAGCGGCCCGAATTCACCCCTCCACTTT CASSQKEISGPNSPLHF
- TRBJ1-4 few TRBV18 TGTGCCAGCTCACCAGGAACAGGGACTAATGAAAAACTGTTTTTT CASSPGTGTNEKLFF
TRBD1 TRBJ1-5 - TRBV2 TGTGCCAGCAGTGATGGTACAGGGGGCAATCAGCCCCAGCATTTT CASSDGTGGNQPQHF
- TRBJ1-5 - TRBV6-5 TGTGCCAGCATGGCGCCAGGGGCAAATCAGCCCCAGCATTTT CASMAPGANQPQHF
- TRBJ1-2 few TRBV2 TGTGCCAGCAGTGAAAAGGGCTACGGCTACACCTTC CASSEKGYGYTF
- TRBJ1-6 - TRBV19 TGTGCCAGTAGTATCCGGTTGATTTGGTTCAGGGAAAACAATTCACCCCTCCACTTT CASSIRLIWFRENNSPLHF
- TRBJ1-2 - TRBV5-1 TGCGCCAGCGGGTTGGACAGACCTAACTATGGCTACACCTTC CASGLDRPNYGYTF
- TRBJ2-1 - TRBV2 TGTGCCAGCACCCCGGGACGAGCCTCCTACAATGAGCAGTTCTTC CASTPGRASYNEQFF